What follows are 14 T cell receptor beta chains derived from one specimen sequenced in a study of blood T cell repertoires in COVID-19. Measured with immunoSEQ multiplex PCR; TCRdb has only the in-frame clones, and not every one. Of some 130,000 clones listed, roughly 80% are singletons. Sequences were obtained from PBMCs or T cells enriched from blood (not recorded which). The origin of the receptors is a woman aged 50 to 65 who had recovered from COVID-19.

The CDR3 loop reads CASSQKTGVPGSYNSPLHF. The CDR3 DNA is TGCGCCAGCAGCCAGAAGACAGGGGTACCGGGGTCCTATAATTCACCCCTCCACTTT. The chain is built from TRBV4-1 and TRBJ1-6, with 8 bases fitting TRBD1. The V gene's germline CDR1 is MGHRA and CDR2 YSYEKL. The CDR3 is 19 amino acids. J lost 1 base, V lost 3 bases, and 11 bases had no gene match.

The CDR3 is CASRGGIVNGYTF. In nucleotides, the CDR3 is TGTGCCAGCAGGGGAGGGATCGTGAATGGCTACACCTTC. This chain uses TRBV9 with TRBJ1-2; no reliable D call. V was trimmed by 5 bases and J by 6 bases, leaving 14 bases between them. This CDR3 spans 13 amino acids. The V gene's germline CDR1 is SGDLS and CDR2 YYNGEE.

The chain is built from TRBV9 and TRBJ2-2, with 11 positions matching TRBD2. The V segment lost 2 bases and the J segment 6 bases; nucleotides outside the gene matches: 3. Germline lookup yields CDR1 SGDLS and CDR2 YYNGEE. The CDR3 contains 15 residues. In DNA, the CDR3 is TGTGCCAGCAGCGTCCTAGCGGGGGGCCCCGGGGAGCTGTTTTTT. Its translation: CASSVLAGGPGELFF.

The count of this clone is one. The chain combines TRBV24-1 with TRBJ2-2; no definite D call. V shed 0 bases and J shed 4 bases, with 5 bases lying between them. CDR1 and CDR2 (germline): KGHDR, SFDVKD. There are 14 residues in the CDR3. Here the CDR3 DNA reads TGTGCCACCAGTGATTTGCGAGGCACCGGGGAGCTGTTTTTT. Translating it yields CATSDLRGTGELFF.

The chain couples TRBV7-9 to TRBJ1-2; D may be TRBD1 (5 bases). Germline CDR1 reads SEHNR; CDR2 reads FQNEAQ (reference sequence). The CDR3 sequence is 15 residues long. Trimming stripped 0 bases from V and 2 bases from J, with 10 bases between. The CDR3 nucleotides are TGTGCCAGCAGCTTAGCAATGGGGCAGAACTATGGCTACACCTTC. It codes for CASSLAMGQNYGYTF.

J is TRBJ1-5 and V is TRBV19; TRBD1 aligns across 7 bases. The CDR3 loop spans 14 amino acids. Germline-derived CDR1 and CDR2 are LNHDA and SQIVND (reference sequence). J lost 3 bases, V lost 5 bases, and 4 bases had no gene match. The CDR3 reads CASSQDRYNQPQHF. In nucleotides, the CDR3 is TGTGCCAGTAGTCAGGACAGGTACAATCAGCCCCAGCATTTT.

V usage is TRBV30 and J usage is TRBJ2-5; maybe TRBD2 (5 bases). Trimming removed 2 bases at V and 2 bases at J, with 21 bases between. The CDR3 is 17 residues long. CDR1 is GTSNPN, CDR2 SVGIG, per germline (reference sequence). The CDR3 bases are TGTGCCTGGAGTAGTTTCAGGAGGCGCGAGCCACAAGAGACCCAGTACTTC. As protein: CAWSSFRRREPQETQYF.

DNA of the CDR3: TGCGCCAGCAGTCAATCGTCGGGACAGGGATACGAGCAGTACGTC. It codes for CASSQSSGQGYEQYV. V is TRBV23-1 and J is TRBJ2-7, with 9 bases that match TRBD1. TRBV23-1 is identified as an open reading frame with a role that is uncertain. The V and J ends lost 0 bases and 4 bases, in that order; junction bases with no gene match: 4. The CDR3 is 15 residues long.

The chain has TRBV7-2 and TRBJ1-2; D is possibly TRBD1 (5 bases). CDR1 and CDR2 (germline): SGHTA, FQGNSA. V lost 0 bases and J lost 6, with 14 bases in between. This CDR3 region has 15 residues. This CDR3 is CASSLARDLGDGYTF. The DNA for the CDR3 is TGTGCCAGCAGCTTAGCGCGGGATTTGGGGGATGGCTACACCTTC. The variable domain in full, completed from reference TRBV7-2 and TRBJ1-2, reads GAGVSQSPSNKVTEKGKDVELRCDPISGHTALYWYRQSLGQGLEFLIYFQGNSAPDKSGLPSDRFSAERTGGSVSTLTIQRTQQEDSAVYLCASSLARDLGDGYTFGSGTRLTVV.

The chain uses TRBV27 and TRBJ1-2, with a possible D match to TRBD1 (5 bases). This CDR3 contains 14 residues. Germline V gives CDR1 MNHEY, CDR2 SMNVEV (reference sequence). V lost 10 bases to trimming and J lost 4 bases, with 19 bases between them. CDR3 protein: CAIRSDSQGYGYTF. CDR3 in DNA: TGTGCCATCCGTTCGGATTCTCAGGGCTATGGCTACACCTTC.

This chain uses TRBV7-8 with TRBJ2-1, with D perhaps TRBD1 (5 bases). This CDR3 has 16 residues. V was trimmed by 0 bases and J by 5 bases, leaving 14 bases between them. CDR1 SGHVS and CDR2 FQNEAQ come from the germline V gene. CDR3 sequence reads: CASSLAARALDNEQFF. Here the CDR3 DNA reads TGTGCCAGCAGCTTAGCGGCCAGGGCGTTAGACAATGAGCAGTTCTTC.

The genes are TRBV19 and TRBJ2-5, with 8 nucleotides matching TRBD2. CDR1 and CDR2 from the germline V gene are LNHDA and SQIVND (reference sequence). Trimming cost V 3 bases and J 6 bases; bases outside gene matches: 9. The CDR3 runs to 15 residues. The CDR3 DNA reads as TGTGCCAGTAGTATCTCACGGGGGGGCCTGCAGACCCAGTACTTC. Amino acid sequence: CASSISRGGLQTQYF.

This clone came up a few times. The chain links TRBV28 to TRBJ2-7, with 7 bases aligning to TRBD1. This CDR3 region has 15 residues. V lost 1 base to trimming and J lost 2 bases; unmatched junction nucleotides: 5. Germline V CDR1 and CDR2: MDHEN, SYDVKM. The CDR3 loop reads CASSLYPDRTYEQYF. CDR3 DNA: TGTGCCAGCAGTTTATACCCGGACAGGACCTACGAGCAGTACTTC.

The chain couples TRBV5-4 to TRBJ1-2, with D uncertain. The CDR3 length is 15 residues. Germline CDR1 and CDR2: SGHNT and YYREEE (reference sequence). V lost 0 bases, J lost 0 bases, and 9 bases lay in between. As DNA, the CDR3 is TGTGCCAGCAGCTTGGGCGGGCCCTCTAACTATGGCTACACCTTC. It is translated as CASSLGGPSNYGYTF.